Listed here are 27 T cell receptor beta chains from one sample, sequenced in a study of T cells in Graves' hyperthyroidism and ophthalmopathy. The CDR3 regions of TCR beta were amplified from RNA transcripts. HTBI primers were employed in a first-round RT-PCR of the TCR CDR3. Using its own MiXCR run on the multiplex PCR reads, TCRdb lists one record per CDR3 protein. Among roughly 510,000 distinct CDR3 sequences listed, around 43% were seen once. The sequenced sample consisted of peripheral blood or thyroid tissue (not recorded which). The receptors here all came from an adult woman with Graves' disease, either hyperthyroidism or ophthalmopathy (not recorded which).

The V and J genes are TRBV14 and TRBJ1-1; 8 bases are a match to TRBD1. The CDR3 extends over 15 amino acids. Trimming cost V 3 bases and J 2 bases; bases outside gene matches: 5. CDR1 SGHDN and CDR2 FVKESK come from the germline V gene. The CDR3 spells CASSQPGTGNTEAFF. The CDR3 DNA sequence: TGTGCCAGCAGCCAGCCGGGGACAGGAAACACTGAAGCTTTCTTT.

This clonotype has a handful of counts. This may stem from a read error, because a much larger clone lies one nucleotide away. The gene calls are TRBV7-6 and TRBJ1-1; D is unresolved. Germline V gives CDR1 SGHVS, CDR2 FNYEAQ. The CDR3 length is 15 residues. CDR3 sequence (DNA): TGTGCCAGCAGCCCTAAACTTCTAATGAACGCTGAAGCTTTCTTT. Its protein is CASSPKLLMNAEAFF. Full variable domain (remainder filled in from reference TRBV7-6 and TRBJ1-1): GAGVSQSPRYKVTKRGQDVALRCDPISGHVSLYWYRQALGQGPEFLTYFNYEAQQDKSGLPNDRFSAERPEGSISTLTIQRTEQRDSAMYRCASSPKLLMNAEAFFGQGTRLTVV.

This clonotype occurred many times. The chain has TRBV19 and TRBJ2-6; no clear D gene. This CDR3 has 19 amino acids. The germline gives CDR1 LNHDA, CDR2 SQIVND (reference sequence). Trimming left V 5 bases short and J 0 bases short, with 20 bases between. CDR3 in amino acids: CASSALDSAFYSGANVLTF. DNA for the CDR3: TGTGCCAGTAGTGCTCTTGACTCGGCATTCTACTCTGGGGCCAACGTCCTGACTTTC.

Only a few counts were recorded for this clonotype. The genes are TRBV28 and TRBJ1-4; D is undetermined. Trimming took off 6 bases at V and 8 bases at J, with 13 bases between the two ends. CDR3 size: 13 residues. The V gene's germline CDR1 is MDHEN and CDR2 SYDVKM. The CDR3 spells CASSPRGWEKLFF. CDR3 DNA: TGTGCCAGCAGCCCAAGAGGGTGGGAAAAACTGTTTTTT.

Many counts were recorded for this clonotype. CDR3 DNA sequence: TGTGCCAGCAGCTTAGTGGGGGACAGAGAGGCAGCCCAGCATTTT. Translating gives CASSLVGDREAAQHF. V gene TRBV7-9 combines with J gene TRBJ1-5; 7 positions match TRBD1. V shed 1 base and J 11 bases; nucleotides not matched to a gene: 11. The CDR3 has 15 residues. Germline V gene sequence: CDR1 SEHNR, CDR2 FQNEAQ (reference sequence).

As for this clonotype: A much larger clone lies a single base off, so this may be a read error. The chain recombines TRBV2 with TRBJ1-4; tentatively, D is TRBD1 (5 bases). Trimming pared 5 bases from V and 8 bases from J, leaving 6 bases between. The CDR3 contains 11 residues. Germline CDR1 SNHLY, CDR2 FYNNEI. The CDR3 loop reads CASSKGEKLFF. In DNA form, the CDR3 reads TGTGCCAGCAGTAAGGGGGAAAAACTGTTTTTT.

This clonotype was counted a few times. The CDR3 here is CSVAVPGGQETQYF. CDR3 bases: TGCAGCGTTGCGGTGCCAGGGGGACAAGAGACCCAGTACTTC. The chain combines TRBV29-1 with TRBJ2-5; 7 nucleotides match TRBD1. This CDR3 spans 14 amino acids. Per germline, CDR1 SQVTM and CDR2 ANQGSEA. The ends lost 4 bases at V and 2 bases at J; junction bases unmatched: 7.

In this sample, this clonotype turned up many times. The chain uses TRBV5-1 and TRBJ2-7; D not resolved. This CDR3 is built from 13 residues. The V end lost 0 bases, the J end lost 2 bases, and 6 bases lay between the germline ends. In germline, CDR1 is SGHRS, CDR2 YFSETQ. CDR3 bases: TGCGCCAGCAGCTTGGCCCCACCCTACGAGCAGTACTTC. It translates to CASSLAPPYEQYF.

The V gene is TRBV10-2, the J gene TRBJ1-1; perhaps TRBD1 as D (5 bases). V lost 8 bases to trimming and J lost 5 bases, with 12 bases between them. Germline V gene lookup returns CDR1 WSHSY and CDR2 SAAADI. The CDR3 is made up of 12 amino acids. The chain's CDR3 is CASLEGFTEAFF. The CDR3, as DNA: TGCGCCAGCCTAGAGGGGTTTACTGAAGCTTTCTTT.

V is TRBV10-3 and J is TRBJ1-2; maybe TRBD1 (5 bases). Germline-derived CDR1 and CDR2 are ENHRY and SYGVKD. The CDR3 loop spans 13 amino acids. Trimming stripped 10 bases from V and 2 bases from J, with 14 bases between. As DNA, the CDR3 is TGTGCCAGCAGCCTCAGGGAAAACTATGGCTACACCTTC. Protein sequence: CASSLRENYGYTF.

In this sample, this clonotype turned up a few times. CDR3 DNA: TGTGCCAGCAGCACCGGAGGGGACGAGCAGTACTTC. Translation: CASSTGGDEQYF. This chain links TRBV13 with TRBJ2-7; D perhaps matches TRBD2 (6 bases). Per the germline V gene, CDR1 is PRHDT and CDR2 is FYEKMQ (reference sequence). V was trimmed by 5 bases and J by 5 bases, leaving 10 bases between them. The CDR3 sequence is 12 residues long.

This clonotype was seen repeatedly, ten times or more. V is TRBV7-2 and J is TRBJ1-3; D might be TRBD1 (6 bases). CDR1 is SGHTA, CDR2 FQGNSA, per germline. The V and J ends lost 4 bases and 4 bases respectively, with 11 bases between them. The CDR3 contains 14 residues. In DNA form, the CDR3 reads TGTGCCAGCAGCTCCCGAACAGGGGGAAACACCATATATTTT. This sequence encodes CASSSRTGGNTIYF.

The chain uses TRBV29-1 and TRBJ1-1; possible D gene TRBD1, 5 bases. The CDR3 is made up of 13 amino acids. Trimming left V 8 bases short and J 3 bases short, with 16 bases between. Germline V CDR1 and CDR2: SQVTM, ANQGSEA. CDR3 loop: CSSETGTYTEAFF. The CDR3 DNA sequence: TGCAGCAGTGAAACCGGGACTTACACTGAAGCTTTCTTT.

The chain recombines TRBV7-2 with TRBJ1-6; D gene unclear. The CDR3 covers 14 residues. V was trimmed by 1 base and J by 7 bases, leaving 8 bases between them. Germline V gene sequence: CDR1 SGHTA, CDR2 FQGNSA. The CDR3 region is CASSLVVRNSPLHF. As DNA, the CDR3 is TGTGCCAGCAGCTTAGTAGTCAGAAATTCACCCCTCCACTTT.

This sequence joins TRBV25-1 and TRBJ1-3, with a weak D call TRBD1 (5 bases). The CDR3 runs 17 residues. The V gene's germline CDR1 is MGHDK and CDR2 SYGVNS. V dropped 4 bases and J dropped 4 bases, with 20 bases sitting between them. The CDR3 sequence is CASSARTLQGAGNTIYF. The CDR3 coding sequence is TGTGCCAGCAGTGCTAGGACCTTGCAAGGGGCAGGAAACACCATATATTTT.

The V gene is TRBV29-1, the J gene TRBJ2-7, with D perhaps TRBD2 (7 bases). Trimming left V 7 bases short and J 3 bases short, with 22 bases between. From germline, CDR1 is SQVTM and CDR2 ANQGSEA. This CDR3 has 15 amino acids. Written as DNA, the CDR3 is TGCAGCGCTACAGGGCGCGGGGGACTAAACTACGAGCAGTACTTC. This translates into CSATGRGGLNYEQYF.

The V gene is TRBV20-1, the J gene TRBJ2-7; 7 bases agree with TRBD1. Germline V gives CDR1 DFQATT, CDR2 SNEGSKA (reference sequence). V lost 3 bases and J lost 2; bases outside the gene matches: 7. The CDR3 runs 14 residues. The CDR3 DNA reads as TGCAGTGCTAGGGAAGGGGACAGAGCCTACGAGCAGTACTTC. Translation: CSAREGDRAYEQYF.

This clonotype showed up many times. The J gene is TRBJ1-5, the V gene TRBV10-3; the D gene is possibly TRBD1 (5 bases). Trimming removed 8 bases at V and 4 bases at J, with 15 bases between. Germline CDR1 and CDR2: ENHRY and SYGVKD. There are 14 residues in the CDR3. The CDR3 DNA is TGTGCCATCCGGGACGACACCTCTAATCAGCCCCAGCATTTT. Its translation: CAIRDDTSNQPQHF.

This chain joins TRBV24-1 and TRBJ2-2, with D possibly called TRBD1 or TRBD2 (5 bases each). Germline assignment: CDR1 KGHDR and CDR2 SFDVKD. V was trimmed by 4 bases and J by 3 bases, leaving 17 bases between them. The CDR3 has 17 amino acids. The CDR3, as DNA: TGTGCCACCAGTGACCGTCCCCGGGGACCCCACACCGGGGAGCTGTTTTTT. Its translation is CATSDRPRGPHTGELFF.

This clonotype was detected many times. The V gene is TRBV20-1, the J gene TRBJ2-5; 16 positions agree with TRBD2. J gave up 6 bases and V 3 bases, and 10 bases lay outside the gene matches. This CDR3 has 17 amino acids. Germline V CDR1 and CDR2: DFQATT, SNEGSKA (reference sequence). The CDR3 coding sequence is TGCAGTGCTAGCCCCCCGGGACTAGCGGGAGGGCTGAAGACCCAGTACTTC. Translation gives CSASPPGLAGGLKTQYF.

J is TRBJ1-2 and V is TRBV7-9, with D unresolved. In germline, CDR1 is SEHNR, CDR2 FQNEAQ (reference sequence). The length of the CDR3 is 15 residues. Trimming pared 7 bases from V and 3 bases from J, leaving 18 bases between. CDR3 in DNA: TGTGCCAGCAACGAGTACCAACGGGCGGACTATGGCTACACCTTC. Translated: CASNEYQRADYGYTF.

The chain combines TRBV5-1 with TRBJ1-2; TRBD1 agrees at 8 bases. Trimming at V came to 2 bases and at J to 8 bases, leaving 8 bases not matched to a gene. Germline CDR1 is SGHRS and CDR2 is YFSETQ. The CDR3 spans 14 residues. CDR3: CASSLDRGLGGYTF. The CDR3 coding sequence is TGCGCCAGCAGCTTAGACAGGGGACTAGGAGGCTACACCTTC.

This clonotype came up many times. J is TRBJ1-2 and V is TRBV3-1, with TRBD1 matching over 8 bases. After removal of 4 bases from V and 4 bases from J, the junction contained 5 bases not matched to a gene. CDR1 LGHDT and CDR2 YNNKEL come from the germline V gene (reference sequence). CDR3 length: 14 residues. The CDR3 reads CASSRAGTGYGYTF. Here the CDR3 DNA reads TGTGCCAGCAGCCGGGCCGGGACAGGCTATGGCTACACCTTC.

The chain is built from TRBV10-3 and TRBJ2-7, with D possibly being TRBD2 (5 bases). The V end was cut by 10 bases, the J end by 3 bases, with 10 bases between. The CDR3 covers 11 residues. Germline CDR1 ENHRY, CDR2 SYGVKD. The CDR3 sequence is CATGVGYEQYF. CDR3 nucleotide sequence: TGTGCCACCGGGGTCGGCTACGAGCAGTACTTC.

This clonotype showed up many times. This chain connects TRBV5-6 to TRBJ1-1, with D unclear. The CDR3 contains 13 residues. Germline assignment: CDR1 SGHDT and CDR2 YYEEEE. V lost 1 base and J 0 bases, leaving 4 bases between the germline ends. The CDR3 here is CASSLTMNTEAFF. The CDR3 DNA reads as TGTGCCAGCAGCTTGACGATGAACACTGAAGCTTTCTTT.

This rearrangement joins TRBV10-2 to TRBJ1-4; TRBD1 is a possible D gene (6 bases). Trimming removed 6 bases from V and 8 bases from J, with 10 bases in between. The CDR3 runs 12 residues. Germline-derived CDR1 and CDR2 are WSHSY and SAAADI. CDR3 nucleotide sequence: TGCGCCAGCAGGGACAGTTGGGAAAAACTGTTTTTT. Residues: CASRDSWEKLFF.

The table lists this clonotype with many counts. The chain links TRBV6-1 to TRBJ1-1; no definite D call. V was trimmed by 2 bases and J by 6 bases, leaving 7 bases between them. The CDR3 loop spans 12 amino acids. Looked up from germline, CDR1 is MNHNS and CDR2 is SASEGT. CDR3 DNA: TGTGCCAGCAGTGAATTGGGCCCTGAAGCTTTCTTT. This translates into CASSELGPEAFF.